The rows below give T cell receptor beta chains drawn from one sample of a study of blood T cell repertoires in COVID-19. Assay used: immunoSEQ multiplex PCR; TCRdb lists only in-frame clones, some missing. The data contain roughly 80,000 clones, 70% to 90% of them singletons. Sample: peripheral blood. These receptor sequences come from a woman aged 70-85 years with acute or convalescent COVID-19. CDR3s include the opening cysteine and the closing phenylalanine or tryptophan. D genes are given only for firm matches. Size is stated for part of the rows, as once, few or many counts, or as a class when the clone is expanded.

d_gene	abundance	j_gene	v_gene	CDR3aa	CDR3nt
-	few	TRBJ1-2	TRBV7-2	CASSLVAGWTDYGYTF	TGTGCCAGCAGCTTAGTGGCGGGTTGGACAGACTATGGCTACACCTTC
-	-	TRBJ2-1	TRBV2	CASSVNRGNEQFF	TGTGCCAGCAGTGTGAACAGAGGGAATGAGCAGTTCTTC
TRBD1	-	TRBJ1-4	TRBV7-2	CASSSSGFDRVEEKLFF	TGTGCCAGCAGCTCTAGTGGTTTCGACAGGGTTGAGGAAAAACTGTTTTTT
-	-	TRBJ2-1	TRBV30	CAWSDAGISDEQFF	TGTGCCTGGAGCGATGCCGGGATATCGGATGAGCAGTTCTTC
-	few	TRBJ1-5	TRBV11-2	CASSLYRNQPQHF	TGTGCCAGCAGCTTATATCGCAATCAGCCCCAGCATTTT
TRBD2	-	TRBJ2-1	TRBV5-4	CASSLEVSGRAYNEQFF	TGTGCCAGCAGCTTGGAAGTTAGCGGGAGGGCCTATAATGAGCAGTTCTTC
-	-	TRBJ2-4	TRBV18	CASSPSTSDIQYF	TGTGCCAGCTCACCTTCGACTAGTGACATTCAGTACTTC
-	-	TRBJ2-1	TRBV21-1	CASSKASQSGNEQFF	TGTGCCAGCAGCAAAGCGAGCCAATCAGGCAATGAGCAGTTCTTC
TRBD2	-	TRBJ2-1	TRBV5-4	CASSPGLAFRNEQFF	TGTGCCAGCAGCCCCGGACTAGCGTTTCGGAATGAGCAGTTCTTC
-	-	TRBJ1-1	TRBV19	CASSSPAAGVFF	TGTGCCAGTAGTTCCCCCGCCGCTGGAGTTTTCTTT
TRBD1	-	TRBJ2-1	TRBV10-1	CASRGQGNEQFF	TGCGCCAGCAGGGGACAGGGCAATGAGCAGTTCTTC
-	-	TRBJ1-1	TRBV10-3	CAISRQETTEAFF	TGTGCCATCAGCCGACAGGAAACCACTGAAGCTTTCTTT
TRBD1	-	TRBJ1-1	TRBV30	CAWSMTGPTEAFF	TGTGCCTGGAGTATGACAGGGCCCACTGAAGCTTTCTTT
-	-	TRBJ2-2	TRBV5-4	CASSFDRNTGELFF	TGTGCCAGCAGCTTTGACAGAAACACCGGGGAGCTGTTTTTT
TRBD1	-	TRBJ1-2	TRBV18	CASSPPGQGTHYGYTF	TGTGCCAGCTCACCACCGGGACAGGGGACCCACTATGGCTACACCTTC
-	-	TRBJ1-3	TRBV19	CASTPDSFGNTIYF	TGTGCCAGTACTCCGGACAGTTTCGGAAACACCATATATTTT